These 15 T cell receptor beta chains were all obtained from the same sample, sequenced in a study of T cell repertoires in cytomegalovirus infection. MiXCR, applied by TCRdb to the reads, yields one record per CDR3 protein. The sample records around 180,000 distinct CDR3 sequences, 28% being singletons. The sequenced sample was PBMCs. These receptor sequences come from a human donor in good health (CMV status not recorded). Some clones in this sample may be carry-over from other donors' samples.

There are a few counts of this clonotype. The J gene is TRBJ2-3, the V gene TRBV19; the D is unclear. There are 16 residues in the CDR3. Trimming stripped 3 bases from V and 0 bases from J, with 13 bases between. Germline V lookup: CDR1 LNHDA, CDR2 SQIVND (reference sequence). The DNA of the CDR3 is TGTGCCAGTAGTATGGACCTCTCGACTAGCACAGATACGCAGTATTTT. Encoded protein: CASSMDLSTSTDTQYF.

This clonotype was observed a handful of times. As DNA, the CDR3 is TGTGCCAGCAGTTTCCCCGGACCTGGCTCTGGAAACACCATATATTTT. It specifies CASSFPGPGSGNTIYF. The chain uses TRBV12-3 or TRBV12-4 and TRBJ1-3; no definite D call. V was pared by 3 bases and J by 0 bases, with 12 bases between. This CDR3 comprises 16 residues.

CDR3 region: CASSQVRDRASTNEKLFF. CDR3 nucleotides: TGTGCCAGCAGCCAAGTAAGGGACAGGGCGTCAACTAATGAAAAACTGTTTTTT. The V and J genes are TRBV4-2 and TRBJ1-4; 9 bases agree with TRBD1. The CDR3 runs to 18 residues. V dropped 1 base and J dropped 0; count of bases not matched to a gene: 6. CDR1 and CDR2 (germline): LGHNA, YNFKEQ.

Comment on this clonotype: A much larger clone differs by one base, so this may be a read error. V usage is TRBV12-3 or TRBV12-4 and J usage is TRBJ1-3; D is ambiguous. The CDR3 runs to 11 residues. V was pared by 4 bases and J by 8 bases, with 6 bases between. CDR3 sequence (DNA): TGTGCCAGCAGTTCAGGCTACACCATATATTTT. It is translated as CASSSGYTIYF.

The rearrangement links TRBV4-1 to TRBJ1-2, with 9 bases matching TRBD1. The CDR3 loop spans 15 amino acids. V shed 0 bases and J 6 bases; nucleotides not matched to a gene: 5. Germline V gene sequence: CDR1 MGHRA, CDR2 YSYEKL. CDR3 in amino acids: CASSQEDRGFDGYTF. As DNA, the CDR3 is TGCGCCAGCAGCCAAGAAGACAGGGGGTTTGATGGCTACACCTTC.

V is TRBV5-4 and J is TRBJ1-2; 8 nucleotides agree with TRBD1. V was clipped by 4 bases and J by 0 bases; unmatched bases: 8. The CDR3 consists of 16 residues. Germline assignment: CDR1 SGHNT and CDR2 YYREEE (reference sequence). Written as DNA, the CDR3 is TGTGCCAGCAGCCAAAGGACAGGGCCAGCTAACTATGGCTACACCTTC. Protein: CASSQRTGPANYGYTF.

The rearrangement joins TRBV7-9 to TRBJ2-4; TRBD2 aligns across 12 bases. J gave up 0 bases and V 5 bases, and 11 bases lay outside the gene matches. Germline V gene data show CDR1 as SEHNR and CDR2 as FQNEAQ (reference sequence). The CDR3 has 19 residues. The CDR3 DNA is TGTGCCAGCAGCCTATGGACTAGCGGGGCGACTCGAGCCAAAAACATTCAGTACTTC. This gives the protein CASSLWTSGATRAKNIQYF. The complete variable domain, with remaining parts taken from reference TRBV7-9 and TRBJ2-4, reads DTGVSQNPRHKITKRGQNVTFRCDPISEHNRLYWYRQTLGQGPEFLTYFQNEAQLEKSRLLSDRFSAERPKGSFSTLEIQRTEQGDSAMYLCASSLWTSGATRAKNIQYFGAGTRLSVL.

A few counts support this clonotype. This chain connects TRBV28 to TRBJ1-2, with no clear D. Germline V lookup: CDR1 MDHEN, CDR2 SYDVKM. Trimming took 2 bases from V and 6 from J, leaving 16 bases between them. The CDR3 spans 15 residues. This CDR3 is CASSLGRARSHGYTF. The CDR3 DNA is TGTGCCAGCAGTTTAGGAAGGGCCAGGAGCCATGGCTACACCTTC.

This clonotype was seen a handful of times. The J gene is TRBJ2-2, the V gene TRBV6-2 or TRBV6-3; the match to TRBD2 covers 8 bases. Germline trimming cut 6 bases from V and 6 bases from J; bases unmatched to any gene: 6. The CDR3 totals 14 residues. Germline V gene lookup returns CDR1 MNHEY and CDR2 SVGEGT. The CDR3 nucleotides read TGTGCCAGCAGCCCCGGGGGGGGGCCCGGGGAGCTGTTTTTT. Protein sequence: CASSPGGGPGELFF.

V is TRBV6-5 and J is TRBJ1-1; no clear D gene. The CDR3 runs to 15 residues. Trimming pared 5 bases from V and 11 bases from J, leaving 24 bases between. Germline V gives CDR1 MNHEY, CDR2 SVGAGI. The CDR3 sequence is CASSRPGIASWEAFF. For the CDR3, the DNA is TGTGCCAGCAGTCGCCCGGGAATTGCCTCGTGGGAGGCTTTCTTT.

The chain couples TRBV6-2 or TRBV6-3 to TRBJ2-7, with D possibly matching TRBD1 (6 bases). V was clipped by 5 bases and J by 4 bases, with 27 bases between them. The length of the CDR3 is 18 residues. Germline V gives CDR1 MNHEY, CDR2 SVGEGT. The CDR3 sequence: CASSQRTNARTAIYEQYF. As DNA, the CDR3 is TGTGCCAGCAGTCAACGGACAAATGCCAGGACAGCGATTTACGAGCAGTACTTC.

This clonotype has more than one count but fewer than ten. This chain joins TRBV6-2 or TRBV6-3 and TRBJ1-2, with a tentative D call TRBD1 (6 bases). The germline CDR1 and CDR2 sequences are MNHEY and SVGEGT. V dropped 0 bases and J dropped 6 bases, with 8 bases sitting between them. The CDR3 totals 13 residues. CDR3 bases: TGTGCCAGCAGTTACTCTTACAGGGATGGCTACACCTTC. It translates to CASSYSYRDGYTF.

Notes on this clonotype: Possible read error: a much larger clone is one base away. The V gene is TRBV7-9, the J gene TRBJ2-7, with 13 positions matching TRBD2. V shed 6 bases, J shed 0 bases, and the junction held 11 bases outside the gene matches. This CDR3 has 18 residues. Germline-derived CDR1 and CDR2 are SEHNR and FQNEAQ (reference sequence). The CDR3 region has the DNA TGTGCCAGCAGACCCGGACTAGCGGGGGTTCTAAGCTCCTACGAGCAGTACTTC. Translation: CASRPGLAGVLSSYEQYF.

This clonotype was seen more than once but under ten times. The genes are TRBV6-2 or TRBV6-3 and TRBJ1-1; possibly TRBD1 for D (5 bases). The CDR3 spans 14 residues. Germline lookup yields CDR1 MNHEY and CDR2 SVGEGT. V was pared by 2 bases and J by 6 bases, with 13 bases between. CDR3 loop: CASSYGRASPEAFF. The CDR3 DNA reads TGTGCCAGCAGTTACGGCAGGGCCTCCCCTGAAGCTTTCTTT.

The gene calls are TRBV20-1 and TRBJ1-6, with 10 positions matching TRBD1. This CDR3 has 13 amino acids. Losses at the gene ends were 5 bases for V and 10 bases for J; bases not matched to a gene: 5. The germline gives CDR1 DFQATT, CDR2 SNEGSKA (reference sequence). CDR3 DNA sequence: TGCAGTGCTCGGACAGGGGGATACTCACCCCTCCACTTT. Amino acids: CSARTGGYSPLHF.